This T cell receptor (beta chain) was observed in a study of shared clonotypes between healthy human individuals. Only in-frame clones appear in the TCRdb table, and some are missing; sequencing was by immunoSEQ multiplex PCR. The sample consists of around 2.1 million clones, about 92% of them appearing once. V lost 4 bases, J lost 4 bases, and 6 bases stayed unmatched. Germline V CDR1 and CDR2: SGHDT, YYEEEE. CDR3 length equals 16 residues. CD45RO negativity and positive selection for CCR7 defined naive CD8 cells, a population that excluded terminally differentiated effector memory CD45RA+ cells. Input material: naive CD8+ T cells from PBMCs. This TCR derives from a man aged 18 to 30 in good health. Some clones in this sample may be carry-over from other donors' samples. The chain combines TRBV5-6 with TRBJ2-2, with TRBD2 matching 11 bases. CDR3 DNA sequence: TGTGCCAGCAGCGAGACACTAGCGGGAGTCACCGGGGAGCTGTTTTTT. This codes for CASSETLAGVTGELFF.